These 10 T cell receptor beta chains share one sample of origin, sequenced in a study of blood T cells in healthy people across ages. The second PCR ran roughly 6 to 11 cycles with a sample-barcoded 5' primer and J-beta primers. From the 5' RACE reads, TCRdb called clonotypes with MiXCR, one entry per CDR3 protein. This table has roughly 700,000 distinct CDR3 sequences, approximately 50% appearing once. Material for sequencing was blood. Every receptor here comes from a woman aged 55-69 years in good health.

This clonotype showed up many times. V gene TRBV5-1 combines with J gene TRBJ2-7; 9 nucleotides agree with TRBD1. V lost 6 bases, J lost 6 bases, and 16 bases stayed unmatched. Germline V gene sequence: CDR1 SGHRS, CDR2 YFSETQ. CDR3 length: 16 amino acids. CDR3 sequence: CASTIGDREGNSEQYF. The CDR3 DNA reads TGCGCCAGCACTATTGGGGACAGGGAAGGAAACTCCGAGCAGTACTTC.

In DNA, the CDR3 is TGTGCCAGCAGCCCCGGGGGACAGTGGCGAGATACGCAGTATTTT. This codes for CASSPGGQWRDTQYF. The V and J genes are TRBV7-2 and TRBJ2-3, with D possibly being TRBD1 (7 bases). V was shortened by 5 bases and J by 5 bases, with 17 bases between the two germline ends. This CDR3 region has 15 residues. Germline CDR1 and CDR2: SGHTA and FQGNSA. Based on the CDR3 plus reference TRBV7-2 and TRBJ2-3, the full variable domain is GAGVSQSPSNKVTEKGKDVELRCDPISGHTALYWYRQSLGQGLEFLIYFQGNSAPDKSGLPSDRFSAERTGGSVSTLTIQRTQQEDSAVYLCASSPGGQWRDTQYFGPGTRLTVL.

This clonotype was recorded a few times. This sequence joins TRBV12-3 or TRBV12-4 and TRBJ2-7; 8 positions agree with TRBD2. CDR3 length: 15 amino acids. Trimming took 5 bases from V and 2 from J; bases not matched to a gene: 8. CDR3 residues: CASSHGLAGTYEQYF. CDR3 coding DNA: TGTGCCAGCAGTCATGGGCTAGCGGGTACCTACGAGCAGTACTTC.

The V gene is TRBV29-1, the J gene TRBJ2-7, with TRBD1 identical over 11 bases. The CDR3 contains 14 residues. The germline V gene encodes CDR1 SQVTM and CDR2 ANQGSEA. V lost 7 bases to trimming and J lost 4 bases; unmatched junction nucleotides: 9. The CDR3 loop reads CSAATGTGGYEQYF. The CDR3 region has the DNA TGCAGCGCCGCAACCGGGACAGGGGGGTACGAGCAGTACTTC.

Only a few counts were recorded for this clonotype. The J gene is TRBJ1-4, the V gene TRBV2, with D possibly being TRBD1 (6 bases). Looked up from germline, CDR1 is SNHLY and CDR2 is FYNNEI. The CDR3 is 14 residues long. Trimming cost V 8 bases and J 2 bases, with 12 bases left between them. The CDR3 coding sequence is TGTGCCAGCCGTCGACAGGTCACTAATGAAAAACTGTTTTTT. It codes for CASRRQVTNEKLFF.

The table lists this clonotype with many counts. This sequence joins TRBV2 and TRBJ2-7, with 7 bases matching TRBD2. V was pared by 0 bases and J by 1 base, with 3 bases of the junction left unmatched. There are 15 residues in the CDR3. Germline V gene data show CDR1 as SNHLY and CDR2 as FYNNEI. CDR3 sequence reads: CASSEAGGGSYEQYF. In nucleotides, the CDR3 is TGTGCCAGCAGTGAAGCGGGGGGGGGGTCCTACGAGCAGTACTTC.

A word on this clonotype: Just one base apart from a much larger clone, this may be a read error. This chain joins TRBV20-1 and TRBJ1-2; D gene unclear. The germline V gene encodes CDR1 DFQATT and CDR2 SNEGSKA (reference sequence). The CDR3 is 13 residues long. The chain's CDR3 is CSAPDVVNNGYTF. CDR3 nucleotides: TGCAGTGCTCCGGACGTCGTTAACAATGGCTACACCTTC.

The genes are TRBV11-2 and TRBJ2-5, with 10 bases fitting TRBD2. The better agreement between TRBJ2-7 and the DNA end casts doubt on the J call. The length of the CDR3 is 14 residues. Germline CDR1 reads SGHAT; CDR2 reads FQNNGV. The CDR3 sequence: CASRYLAGVGEQYF. In DNA form, the CDR3 reads TGTGCCAGCCGCTACCTAGCGGGAGTAGGCGAGCAGTACTTC.

V is TRBV20-1 and J is TRBJ2-5, with 7 bases lining up with TRBD1. With V trimmed by 0 bases and J by 5 bases, 3 bases remained unmatched. The germline gives CDR1 DFQATT, CDR2 SNEGSKA (reference sequence). This CDR3 is built from 13 residues. CDR3 amino acids: CSAREGGSETQYF. The CDR3 region has the DNA TGCAGTGCTAGAGAAGGGGGCTCGGAGACCCAGTACTTC.

This clonotype was seen more than once but under ten times. This chain connects TRBV7-6 to TRBJ2-5, with 9 bases fitting TRBD2. Losses at the gene ends were 0 bases for V and 2 bases for J; bases not matched to a gene: 7. This CDR3 has 17 amino acids. Per the germline V gene, CDR1 is SGHVS and CDR2 is FNYEAQ. The CDR3 sequence is CASSLAPGTSGQETQYF. CDR3 nucleotides: TGTGCCAGCAGCTTAGCGCCAGGAACTAGCGGGCAAGAGACCCAGTACTTC.